A single T cell receptor beta chain is shown here with its context. No antigen is known for it. The entry originates in a study of response to subunit inactivated influenza vaccine. Study-wide findings and caveats: Only a handful of new T cells, the authors suggested, are recruited with each seasonal influenza vaccination.

CDR1 DFQATT and CDR2 SNEGSKA come from the germline V gene (reference sequence). Losses at the gene ends were 2 bases for V and 6 bases for J; bases not matched to a gene: 7. The CDR3 contains 13 residues. TCRdb re-analysed the RT-PCR reads in MiXCR, keeping a single row per CDR3 protein. The table lists fewer than 700,000 distinct CDR3 sequences, approximately 12% of them singletons. J is TRBJ2-7 and V is TRBV20-1; 7 bases match TRBD2. The source is a man between 45 and 60 years old who received an inactivated influenza vaccine. The material was PBMCs from blood, obtained about 40 days after vaccination. The CDR3 nucleotides read TGCAGTGCTAGACCGACTAGCTCCCTCGAGCAGTACTTC. Amino acid sequence: CSARPTSSLEQYF.